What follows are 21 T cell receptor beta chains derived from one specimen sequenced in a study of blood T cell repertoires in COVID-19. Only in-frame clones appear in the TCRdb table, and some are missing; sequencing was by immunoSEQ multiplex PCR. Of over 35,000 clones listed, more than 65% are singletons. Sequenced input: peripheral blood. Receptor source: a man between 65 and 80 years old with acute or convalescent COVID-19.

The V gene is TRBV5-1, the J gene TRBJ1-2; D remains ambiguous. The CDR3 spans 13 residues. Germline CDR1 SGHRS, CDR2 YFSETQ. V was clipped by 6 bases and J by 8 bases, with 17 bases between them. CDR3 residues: CASTSGPGGGYTF. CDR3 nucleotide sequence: TGCGCCAGCACCTCCGGGCCTGGAGGGGGCTACACCTTC.

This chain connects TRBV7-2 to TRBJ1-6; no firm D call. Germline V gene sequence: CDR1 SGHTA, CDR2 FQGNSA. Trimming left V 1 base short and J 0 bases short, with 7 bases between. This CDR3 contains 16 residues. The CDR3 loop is CASSLDRVSYNSPLHF. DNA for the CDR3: TGTGCCAGCAGCTTAGATCGGGTCTCCTATAATTCACCCCTCCACTTT.

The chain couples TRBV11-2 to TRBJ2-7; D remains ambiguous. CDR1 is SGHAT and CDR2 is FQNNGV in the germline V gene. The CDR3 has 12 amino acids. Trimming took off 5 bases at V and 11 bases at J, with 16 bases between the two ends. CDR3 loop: CASSPEGSMEYF. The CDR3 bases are TGTGCCAGCAGCCCCGAAGGTAGCATGGAGTACTTC. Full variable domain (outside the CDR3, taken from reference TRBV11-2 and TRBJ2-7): EAGVAQSPRYKIIEKRQSVAFWCNPISGHATLYWYQQILGQGPKLLIQFQNNGVVDDSQLPKDRFSAERLKGVDSTLKIQPAKLEDSAVYLCASSPEGSMEYFGPGTRLTVT.

The CDR3 protein is CASSFLRTESYEQYF. Written as DNA, the CDR3 is TGTGCCAGCAGTTTTCTTAGGACAGAATCCTACGAGCAGTACTTC. This sequence joins TRBV27 and TRBJ2-7; D perhaps matches TRBD1 (6 bases). Germline V gene lookup returns CDR1 MNHEY and CDR2 SMNVEV (reference sequence). The V end was cut by 3 bases, the J end by 1 base, with 13 bases between. This CDR3 spans 15 amino acids.

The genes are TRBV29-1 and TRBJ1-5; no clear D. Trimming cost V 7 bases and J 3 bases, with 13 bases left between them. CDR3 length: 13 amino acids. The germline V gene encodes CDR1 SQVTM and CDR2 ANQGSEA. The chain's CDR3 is CSAGEDLNQPQHF. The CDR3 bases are TGCAGCGCCGGAGAGGATCTCAATCAGCCCCAGCATTTT. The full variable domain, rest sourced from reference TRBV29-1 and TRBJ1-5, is SAVISQKPSRDICQRGTSLTIQCQVDSQVTMMFWYRQQPGQSLTLIATANQGSEATYESGFVIDKFPISRPNLTFSTLTVSNMSPEDSSIYLCSAGEDLNQPQHFGDGTRLSIL.

The CDR3 nucleotides are TGTGCCAGTAGTGAGGGTAGAAACACTGAAGCTTTCTTT. Amino acid sequence: CASSEGRNTEAFF. This chain uses TRBV19 with TRBJ1-1; D ambiguous. Trimming removed 5 bases from V and 2 bases from J, with 9 bases in between. Per germline, CDR1 LNHDA and CDR2 SQIVND (reference sequence). The CDR3 contains 13 residues.

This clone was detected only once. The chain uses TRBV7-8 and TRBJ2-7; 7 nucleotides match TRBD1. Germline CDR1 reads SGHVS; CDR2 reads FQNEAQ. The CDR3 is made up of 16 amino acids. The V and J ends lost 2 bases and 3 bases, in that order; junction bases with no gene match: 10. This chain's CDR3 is CASSLRGAGGDYEQYF. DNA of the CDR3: TGTGCCAGCAGCTTACGGGGCGCAGGGGGAGACTACGAGCAGTACTTC.

Written as DNA, the CDR3 is TGTGCCACCAGCAGGTGGCAGGGTGGTTACGAGCAGTACTTC. Its protein is CATSRWQGGYEQYF. The V call is TRBV15, the J call TRBJ2-7; tentative D call: TRBD1 (5 bases). The length of the CDR3 is 14 residues. V lost 3 bases and J 4 bases, leaving 13 bases between the germline ends. Germline V gives CDR1 LNHNV, CDR2 YYDKDF (reference sequence).

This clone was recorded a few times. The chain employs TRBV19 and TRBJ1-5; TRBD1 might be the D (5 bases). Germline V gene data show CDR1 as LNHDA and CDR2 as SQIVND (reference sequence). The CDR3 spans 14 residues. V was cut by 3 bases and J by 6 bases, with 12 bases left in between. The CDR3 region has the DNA TGTGCCAGTAGTATCGGGGGTTGGGGTCAGCCCCAGCATTTT. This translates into CASSIGGWGQPQHF.

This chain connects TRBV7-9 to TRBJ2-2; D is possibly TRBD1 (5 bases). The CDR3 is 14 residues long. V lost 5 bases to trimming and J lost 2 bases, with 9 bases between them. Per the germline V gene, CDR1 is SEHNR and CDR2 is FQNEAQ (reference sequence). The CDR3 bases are TGTGCCAGCAGCCAGCAGGGAAACACCGGGGAGCTGTTTTTT. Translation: CASSQQGNTGELFF.

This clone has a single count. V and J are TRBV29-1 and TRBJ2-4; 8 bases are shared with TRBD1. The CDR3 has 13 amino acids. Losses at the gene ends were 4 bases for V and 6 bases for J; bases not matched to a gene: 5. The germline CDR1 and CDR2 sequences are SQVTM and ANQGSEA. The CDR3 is CSVATGTGNIQYF. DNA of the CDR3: TGCAGCGTTGCGACCGGGACAGGAAACATTCAGTACTTC.

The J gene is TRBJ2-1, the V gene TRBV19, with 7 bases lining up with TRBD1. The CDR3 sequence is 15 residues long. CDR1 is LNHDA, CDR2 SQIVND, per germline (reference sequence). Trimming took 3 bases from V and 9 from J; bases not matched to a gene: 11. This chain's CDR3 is CASSMETGSYSEQFF. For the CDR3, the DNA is TGTGCCAGTAGTATGGAGACAGGGAGTTATAGTGAGCAGTTCTTC.

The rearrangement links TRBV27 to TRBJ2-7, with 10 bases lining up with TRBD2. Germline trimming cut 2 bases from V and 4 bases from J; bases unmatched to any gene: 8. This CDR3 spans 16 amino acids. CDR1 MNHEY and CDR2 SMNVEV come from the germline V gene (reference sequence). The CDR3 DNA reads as TGTGCCAGCAGTTTAAGGGGTAGCGGGAGGAGGTACGAGCAGTACTTC. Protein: CASSLRGSGRRYEQYF.

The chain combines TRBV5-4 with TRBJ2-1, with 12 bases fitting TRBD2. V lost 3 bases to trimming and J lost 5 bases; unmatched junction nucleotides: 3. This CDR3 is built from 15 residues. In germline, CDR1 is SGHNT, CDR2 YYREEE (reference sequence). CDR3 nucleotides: TGTGCCAGCAGCTCGGGACTAGCGGGCAACAATGAGCAGTTCTTC. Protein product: CASSSGLAGNNEQFF.

CDR3 loop: CASSQQGARDTQYF. CDR3 DNA: TGTGCCAGCAGCCAACAGGGGGCAAGGGATACGCAGTATTTT. The chain uses TRBV14 and TRBJ2-3; 8 positions agree with TRBD1. V lost 2 bases and J lost 6; bases outside the gene matches: 4. The germline V gene encodes CDR1 SGHDN and CDR2 FVKESK. The CDR3 has 14 residues.

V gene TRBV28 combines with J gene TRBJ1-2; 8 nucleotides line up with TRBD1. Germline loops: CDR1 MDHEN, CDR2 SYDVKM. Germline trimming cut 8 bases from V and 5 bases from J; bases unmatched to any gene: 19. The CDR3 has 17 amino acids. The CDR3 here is CASLQGAATKFQYGYTF. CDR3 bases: TGTGCCAGCCTCCAGGGGGCAGCTACCAAGTTCCAATATGGCTACACCTTC.

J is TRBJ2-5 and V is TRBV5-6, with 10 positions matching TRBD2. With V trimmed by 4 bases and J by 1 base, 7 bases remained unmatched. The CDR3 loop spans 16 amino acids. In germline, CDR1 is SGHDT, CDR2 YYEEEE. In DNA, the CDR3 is TGTGCCAGCAGCCGGCCGGGACTAGCGTCCCAAGAGACCCAGTACTTC. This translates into CASSRPGLASQETQYF.

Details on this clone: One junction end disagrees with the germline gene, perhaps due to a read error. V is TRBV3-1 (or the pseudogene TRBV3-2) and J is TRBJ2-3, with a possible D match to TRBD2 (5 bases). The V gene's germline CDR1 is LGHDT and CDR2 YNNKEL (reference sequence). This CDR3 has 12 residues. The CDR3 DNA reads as TGTGCCAGCAGCCGAATAGCGACCCGCCTAGATTTT. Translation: CASSRIATRLDF.

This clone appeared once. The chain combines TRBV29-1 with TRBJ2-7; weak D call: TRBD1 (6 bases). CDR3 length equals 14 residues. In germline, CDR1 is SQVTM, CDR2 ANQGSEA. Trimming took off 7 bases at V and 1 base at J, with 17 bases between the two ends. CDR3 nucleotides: TGCAGCGCTGTGGGGGACACCTCGTCCTACGAGCAGTACTTC. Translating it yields CSAVGDTSSYEQYF.

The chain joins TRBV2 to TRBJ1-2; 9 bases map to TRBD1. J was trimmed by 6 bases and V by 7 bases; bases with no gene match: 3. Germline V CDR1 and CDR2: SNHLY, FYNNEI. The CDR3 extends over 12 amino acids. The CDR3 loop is CASNGQGNGYTF. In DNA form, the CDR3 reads TGTGCCAGCAACGGACAGGGGAATGGCTACACCTTC.

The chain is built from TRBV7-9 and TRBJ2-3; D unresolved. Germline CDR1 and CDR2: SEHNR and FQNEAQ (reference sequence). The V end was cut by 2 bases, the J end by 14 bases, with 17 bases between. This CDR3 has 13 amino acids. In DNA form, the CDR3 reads TGTGCCAGCAGCTTAAAATGGTCAGGTGATCCGTATTTT. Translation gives CASSLKWSGDPYF.